A selection of T cell receptor beta chains follows, all from one sample in a study of cytomegalovirus exposure and HLA in healthy donors. Some clones are missing from TCRdb's copy, which holds only in-frame ones; the method was immunoSEQ multiplex PCR. The table shows fewer than 150,000 clones, with around three quarters occurring only once. The material sequenced was PBMCs. The receptors shown here come from a man aged 25 to 40 in good health and CMV-seronegative. The CDR3 runs from the conserved cysteine through the conserved F or W. The order of the fields is J gene, V gene, clone size, D gene, CDR3 DNA, CDR3 protein. The D gene is left open where the match is weak. Size is omitted from some rows. Given values are once, few, many or a class for expanded clones.

TRBJ2-5 TRBV5-1 few . TGCGCCAGCAGTCAACAGGGTCAAGAGACCCAGTACTTC CASSQQGQETQYF
TRBJ1-2 TRBV6-5 . . TGTGCCAGCAGCTCGGACAAGTTCCCTGGCTACACCTTC CASSSDKFPGYTF
TRBJ2-1 TRBV10-1 . . TGCGCCAGCGGGAATGGGGCCTCCTACAATGAGCAGTTCTTC CASGNGASYNEQFF
TRBJ1-1 TRBV6-1 . . TGTGCCAGCAGGACCCTGCAGGGTAGCACTGAAGCTTTCTTT CASRTLQGSTEAFF
TRBJ2-5 TRBV27 few . TGTGCCAGCAGTCGCCGCTCGAGGGAGACCCAGTACTTC CASSRRSRETQYF
TRBJ1-5 TRBV18 . . TGTGCCAGCTCGTTGGGGCTTAGCAATCAGCCCCAGCATTTT CASSLGLSNQPQHF
TRBJ2-5 TRBV21-1 few . TGTGCCAGCAGCAAAGTGTGGGGGGTAGAGACCCAGTACTTC CASSKVWGVETQYF
TRBJ1-1 TRBV7-9 . . TGTGCCAGCAGCTTCGGTGAGAACACTGAAGCTTTCTTT CASSFGENTEAFF
TRBJ1-2 TRBV30 . . TGTGCCTGGAGGGACAGCCGCTATGGCTACACCTTC CAWRDSRYGYTF
TRBJ1-3 TRBV4-1 . . TGCGCCAGCAGCCAATCTGACACTAGTGGAAACACCATATATTTT CASSQSDTSGNTIYF
TRBJ1-5 TRBV30 . . TGTGCCTGGAGCAGGGATCAATGGCAGCCCCAGCATTTT CAWSRDQWQPQHF
TRBJ2-7 TRBV6-5 . . TGTGCCAGCAGTTACTCTCCGGGATCGTACGAGCAGTACTTC CASSYSPGSYEQYF
TRBJ1-2 TRBV6-5 . TRBD1 TGTGCCAGCAGTCGGGACAGGGGACGGGGTAATGGCTACACCTTC CASSRDRGRGNGYTF
TRBJ1-3 TRBV7-9 . . TGTGCCAGCAGCTTAGGGTTTGGACAAGAAGGAAACACCATATATTTT CASSLGFGQEGNTIYF
TRBJ1-6 TRBV6-5 . . TGTGCCAGCAGTTATGTTCCGGTAGAGGGAAATTCACCCCTCCACTTT CASSYVPVEGNSPLHF
TRBJ2-1 TRBV7-6 . TRBD2 TGTGCCAGCAGCTTAGGGACTAGCGGGGGGGCGCAGTTCTTC CASSLGTSGGAQFF
TRBJ1-2 TRBV7-3 once TRBD1 TGTGCCAGCAGCCCACGTCCAGGGACAGGGGGTCTCGGCTATGGCTACACCTTC CASSPRPGTGGLGYGYTF
TRBJ2-4 TRBV2 . . TGTGCCAGCAGGAAGGACTCTCTGAGGGACATTCAGTACTTC CASRKDSLRDIQYF
TRBJ2-1 TRBV29-1 . . TGCAGCGTCGCACCCCCCCCGGAGGGGCTCTTCAATGAGCAGTTCTTC CSVAPPPEGLFNEQFF
TRBJ1-1 TRBV9 many . TGTGCCAGCAGCGTAGGGGGTACAGGGAACACTGAAGCTTTCTTT CASSVGGTGNTEAFF
TRBJ1-4 TRBV5-1 few . TGCGCCAGCAGCTTGGGGGGCTGGGGCGAGGAAAAACTGTTTTTT CASSLGGWGEEKLFF
TRBJ1-5 TRBV21-1 once . TGTGCCAGCACCTACCAGGGCCCTGGTGGCAATCAGCCCCAGCATTTT CASTYQGPGGNQPQHF
TRBJ1-1 TRBV10-2 . . TGCGCCAGCAGTGTAGAGTTTGTCACTGAAGCTTTCTTT CASSVEFVTEAFF
TRBJ1-6 TRBV28 . . TGTGCCAGCAGTCTTGGGGGGGCGGCGGATTCACCCCTCCACTTT CASSLGGAADSPLHF
TRBJ1-6 TRBV9 . . TGTGCCAGCAGTCCAGCAGCGGCAGTCAGTTCACCCCTCCACTTT CASSPAAAVSSPLHF
TRBJ1-1 TRBV6-5 . . TGTGCCAGCAGTTCTGTCGGGGGGGCGGCTTTCTTT CASSSVGGAAFF
TRBJ2-7 TRBV19 . . TGTGCCAGTAGTATAACCCCGAGCTACGAGCAGTACTTC CASSITPSYEQYF
TRBJ2-7 TRBV7-8 . TRBD1 TGTGCCAGCAGCCTTAGAAACCAGGGGGCTTCGAACGAGCAGTACTTC CASSLRNQGASNEQYF
TRBJ2-7 TRBV20-1 . TRBD2 TGCAGTGCTTGGACCGGGGGGGAGCAGTACTTC CSAWTGGEQYF
TRBJ2-7 TRBV7-9 few TRBD1 TGTGCCAGCAGCCCTAGGACAGGGGTATCCTACGAGCAGTACTTC CASSPRTGVSYEQYF
TRBJ1-4 TRBV7-6 few . TGTGCCAGCAGTCAACGCGGGGGCAGTGAAAAACTGTTTTTT CASSQRGGSEKLFF
TRBJ2-3 TRBV15 . TRBD1 TGTGCCACCAGCCTCGGACAGGGACGGGATACGCAGTATTTT CATSLGQGRDTQYF
TRBJ1-4 TRBV5-1 once . TGCGCCAGCAGCGCGGCCGGAGGTAATGAAAAACTGTTTTTT CASSAAGGNEKLFF
TRBJ2-7 TRBV25-1 . TRBD1 TGTGCCAGTACCCCGGGGACAGTAAATAGCTACGAGCAGTACTTC CASTPGTVNSYEQYF
TRBJ1-2 TRBV28 once TRBD1 TGTGCCAGCAGCGACCGGGACAGGGGCGTCTATGGCTACACCTTC CASSDRDRGVYGYTF
TRBJ1-2 TRBV6-5 . TRBD1 TGTGCCAGCAGTTATCAGGGGGGTGGCTACACCTTC CASSYQGGGYTF
TRBJ2-7 TRBV5-6 once . TGTGCCAGCAGCCTGGTCGGCAGGGCCTACGAGCAGTACTTC CASSLVGRAYEQYF
TRBJ2-5 TRBV5-1 . . TGCGCCAGCAGCTTGGACGGTAGAGGGATAGAGACCCAGTACTTC CASSLDGRGIETQYF
TRBJ1-2 TRBV6-6 few . TGTGCCAGCAGTCTGACAGATCCCATCGGCTACACCTTC CASSLTDPIGYTF
TRBJ2-5 TRBV7-2 . . TGTGCCAGCAGCTGGGGAGGCGGCGGGGTGGAAGAGACCCAGTACTTC CASSWGGGGVEETQYF
TRBJ1-5 TRBV28 . . TGTGCCAGCAGTTTAGGAGCAGGGGATCAGCCCCAGCATTTT CASSLGAGDQPQHF
TRBJ1-2 TRBV4-1 . TRBD1 TGCGCCAGCAGCCAACTACCCGGACAGGGGAGCGGTGGCTACACCTTC CASSQLPGQGSGGYTF
TRBJ1-5 TRBV6-5 . . TGTGCCAGCAGTGCAGGGTATAGCAATCAGCCCCAGCATTTT CASSAGYSNQPQHF
TRBJ2-2 TRBV29-1 . . TGCAGCGTTGAGGAGGGACCCACCGGGGAGCTGTTTTTT CSVEEGPTGELFF
TRBJ1-1 TRBV6-5 . . TGTGCCAGCAGCAACGACGGACACCGTAGTGAAGCTTTCTTT CASSNDGHRSEAFF
TRBJ2-2 TRBV9 . TRBD2 TGTGCCAGCAGCGTAGCACTAGCGGGGCACACCGGGGAGCTGTTTTTT CASSVALAGHTGELFF
TRBJ1-1 TRBV6-1 . . TGTGCCAGCAGTGGCGACAGGTGGACTGAAGCTTTCTTT CASSGDRWTEAFF
TRBJ1-6 TRBV6-1 few . TGTGCCAGCAGTGGAGGTTTGACAGCCGATTCGAATTCACCCCTCCACTTT CASSGGLTADSNSPLHF
TRBJ1-1 TRBV6-1 . . TGTGCCAGCAGTGAGAGACAGGAGTTCACTGAAGCTTTCTTT CASSERQEFTEAFF